This T cell receptor beta chain was documented in a study of blood T cell repertoires in COVID-19. Across the whole study: Italy, Spain and the United States were the sources of the convalescent and acute COVID-19 samples.

Unmatched junction bases numbered 12, after V lost 0 bases and J lost 11 bases. This CDR3 has 16 residues. Germline V CDR1 and CDR2: MNHEY, SVGAGI. Study processing details: Scientists estimated how many nucleated cells there were by amplifying reference gene primers. Profiled with immunoSEQ multiplex PCR; TCRdb holds only in-frame clones, not every one. V, J and clone size reflect that table, while D and trimming were determined from the DNA. Of about 180,000 clones listed, about 90% are singletons. This clone was picked up one time. This sequence was found in a human donor with acute COVID-19. The donor label of this sample is uncertain. Sequences were obtained from PBMCs or T cells enriched from blood (not recorded which). This chain uses TRBV6-5 with TRBJ1-5, with 8 nucleotides matching TRBD1. CDR3 residues: CASSYSKDRDHVAQHF. The CDR3 bases are TGTGCCAGCAGTTACTCGAAGGACAGGGACCATGTAGCCCAGCATTTT.